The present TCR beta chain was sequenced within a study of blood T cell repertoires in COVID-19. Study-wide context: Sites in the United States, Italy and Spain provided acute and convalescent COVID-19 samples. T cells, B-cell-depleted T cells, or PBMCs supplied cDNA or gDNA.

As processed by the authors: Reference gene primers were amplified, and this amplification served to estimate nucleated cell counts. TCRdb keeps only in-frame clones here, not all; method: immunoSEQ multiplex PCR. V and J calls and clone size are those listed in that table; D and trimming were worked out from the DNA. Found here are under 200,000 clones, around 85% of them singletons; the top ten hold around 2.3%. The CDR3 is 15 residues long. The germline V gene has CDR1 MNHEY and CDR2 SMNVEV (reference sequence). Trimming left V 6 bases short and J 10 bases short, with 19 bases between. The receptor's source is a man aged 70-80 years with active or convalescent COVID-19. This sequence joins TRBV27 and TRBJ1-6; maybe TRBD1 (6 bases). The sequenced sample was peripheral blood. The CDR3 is CASSSDAQGYSPLHF. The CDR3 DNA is TGTGCCAGCAGCTCTGACGCACAGGGCTACTCACCCCTCCACTTT.